Here is one TCR beta chain with its context. This entry is derived from a study of prognosis after radiotherapy for stage I lung cancer. Germline lookup yields CDR1 MGHDK and CDR2 SYGVNS. This CDR3 spans 13 amino acids. With 8 bases clipped from V and 6 bases from J, the junction kept 4 bases outside the gene matches. Genomic DNA served as the source from which two-round multiplex PCR generated TCR beta CDR3 amplicons. TRBV and TRBJ genes each had their own specific primers in first-round PCR. TCRdb passed the multiplex PCR reads through MiXCR, listing each CDR3 protein once. Of some 28,000 distinct CDR3 sequences listed, roughly 30% were seen once; the top ten hold 9.5% to 13%.

The source material was PBMCs, sampled before or after stereotactic body radiation therapy (not recorded which). This chain connects TRBV25-1 to TRBJ2-2; 9 nucleotides agree with TRBD1. This sequence originates from a donor older than 45 with non-small cell lung cancer. The CDR3 loop is CASQTGGSGELFF. CDR3 in DNA: TGTGCCAGCCAAACAGGGGGCTCCGGGGAGCTGTTTTTT.